This entry lists 10 T cell receptor beta chains sequenced from one sample in a study of response to subunit inactivated influenza vaccine (dated by TCRdb to about 2018). The receptor library was made with RT-PCR. TCRdb names Illumina HiSeq 2500 as the instrument used. TCRdb handled the public reads itself, with Q25 trimming in fastp and clone calling in MiXCR, and kept productive beta chains. Entries that share a CDR3 protein sequence are merged under the most common genes and DNA. The sample table contains about 540,000 distinct CDR3 sequences; only one count was recorded for roughly a quarter of them. Clones ranked in the top ten supply 2.8% of the sample. The same sample was also studied in work on T cells expressing NK-cell markers. The other study reports the following: The TCR beta cDNA libraries were made using 5'RACE template switching, a step that added both a universal primer site and unique molecular identifiers.

This sample comprised CD4+ T cells sorted from PBMCs, obtained 11 to 12 days after vaccination. Every receptor here comes from a man in his fifties who received an inactivated influenza vaccine. Donor details come from another sample of the same person, matched by shared clones.

The J gene is TRBJ1-2, the V gene TRBV6-2 or TRBV6-3; 8 bases fit TRBD1. The J segment lost 8 bases and the V segment lost 5 bases, leaving 16 bases of the junction unmatched. CDR3 length: 16 residues. CDR1 is MNHEY and CDR2 is SVGEGT in the germline V gene. The chain's CDR3 is CASSTPSRPGGTGYTF. CDR3 nucleotide sequence: TGTGCCAGCAGTACACCTTCCCGGCCAGGGGGCACGGGCTACACCTTC.

The table lists this clonotype with a few counts. V usage is TRBV12-3 or TRBV12-4 and J usage is TRBJ2-3, with D possibly TRBD2 on 6 matching bases. The CDR3 has 18 amino acids. V lost 5 bases and J 1 base, leaving 22 bases between the germline ends. The CDR3 loop reads CASSAGKASLRGTDTQYF. Written as DNA, the CDR3 is TGTGCCAGCAGTGCGGGAAAGGCATCACTGAGGGGCACAGATACGCAGTATTTT.

The chain combines TRBV11-2 with TRBJ2-3, with TRBD2 matching 7 bases. V shed 2 bases, J shed 2 bases, and the junction held 1 base outside the gene matches. Germline assignment: CDR1 SGHAT and CDR2 FQNNGV. The CDR3 has 14 residues. The CDR3 loop reads CASSLLAVTDTQYF. DNA for the CDR3: TGTGCCAGCAGCTTACTAGCGGTCACAGATACGCAGTATTTT.

This clonotype was detected only once. The V and J genes are TRBV20-1 and TRBJ2-3; the match to TRBD2 covers 13 bases. Germline CDR1 reads DFQATT; CDR2 reads SNEGSKA (reference sequence). CDR3 size: 16 residues. The junction had 3 bases not matched to a gene; V was cut back by 3 bases and J by 0 bases. CDR3 residues: CSASTSGRASTDTQYF. The CDR3 DNA is TGCAGTGCTAGCACTAGCGGGAGGGCTAGCACAGATACGCAGTATTTT.

V usage is TRBV2 and J usage is TRBJ1-1; D gene unclear. Looked up from germline, CDR1 is SNHLY and CDR2 is FYNNEI. Between the trimmed V and J ends, which lost 2 bases and 1 base, there was a span of 14 bases. This CDR3 has 16 residues. The CDR3 nucleotides are TGTGCCAGCAGTGAAAGTCGGGATCCGGGGAACACTGAAGCTTTCTTT. This sequence encodes CASSESRDPGNTEAFF.

The CDR3 sequence: CASSTQGAYTDTQYF. CDR3 nucleotide sequence: TGCGCCAGCAGCACTCAGGGGGCGTACACAGATACGCAGTATTTT. V is TRBV5-1 and J is TRBJ2-3; 8 bases align to TRBD1. The junction had 6 bases not matched to a gene; V was cut back by 4 bases and J by 2 bases. The CDR3 is 15 residues long. The germline V gene encodes CDR1 SGHRS and CDR2 YFSETQ.

The chain uses TRBV7-9 and TRBJ1-3; D call uncertain. The CDR3 sequence is 13 residues long. Germline CDR1 reads SEHNR; CDR2 reads FQNEAQ (reference sequence). V lost 4 bases, J lost 1 base, and 5 bases lay in between. The CDR3 bases are TGTGCCAGCAGCTCTCCGTCTGGAAACACCATATATTTT. This gives the protein CASSSPSGNTIYF.

J is TRBJ2-1 and V is TRBV29-1; 8 nucleotides line up with TRBD2. The V and J ends lost 4 bases and 3 bases, in that order; junction bases with no gene match: 11. The CDR3 length is 16 residues. From germline, CDR1 is SQVTM and CDR2 ANQGSEA. CDR3 DNA sequence: TGCAGCGTTGGGGTAACCGGGAGGGCCATCTACAATGAGCAGTTCTTC. This encodes CSVGVTGRAIYNEQFF.

The chain employs TRBV10-2 and TRBJ2-7, with D hard to call. The CDR3 covers 13 residues. The germline V and J ends were trimmed by 4 bases and 7 bases, with 14 bases remaining between them. Germline CDR1 reads WSHSY; CDR2 reads SAAADI. The CDR3 DNA is TGCGCCAGCAGTGTGGGATTTGGGGTGGAGCAGTACTTC. Amino acid sequence: CASSVGFGVEQYF.

The chain uses TRBV2 and TRBJ1-6, with 8 bases aligning to TRBD1. CDR1 is SNHLY, CDR2 FYNNEI, per germline. J was trimmed by 10 bases and V by 4 bases; bases with no gene match: 12. This CDR3 contains 16 residues. CDR3 residues: CASSGDETGTGSPLHF. Written as DNA, the CDR3 is TGTGCCAGCAGTGGGGATGAGACCGGGACAGGCTCACCCCTCCACTTT. The full variable domain, rest sourced from reference TRBV2 and TRBJ1-6, is EPEVTQTPSHQVTQMGQEVILRCVPISNHLYFYWYRQILGQKVEFLVSFYNNEISEKSEIFDDQFSVERPDGSNFTLKIRSTKLEDSAMYFCASSGDETGTGSPLHFGNGTRLTVT.